This T cell receptor (beta chain) was profiled in a study of T cells in Graves' hyperthyroidism and ophthalmopathy. Whole-study context: Peripheral blood specimens were obtained at initial diagnosis, prior to any treatment.

Findings of the study overall: In blood, most of the thyroid clonotypes expanded above 0.001 were also present.

This clonotype was recorded a few times. Its antigen is not identified. Hyperthyroidism was newly diagnosed in patients aged 18 to 65 (duration under 2 months). The PBMCs had their origin in 7.5 to 10 ml of fresh peripheral blood. Amplified TCR beta CDR3 regions derived from RNA transcripts. RT-PCR in the first round (using the HTBI primer set) targeted the TCR CDR3. TCRdb recomputed calls from the multiplex PCR reads with MiXCR, one row per CDR3 protein. The sample yields around 350,000 distinct CDR3 sequences, approximately 25% seen once. CDR1 and CDR2 (germline): MNHEY, SMNVEV (reference sequence). Trimming took 5 bases from V and 8 from J, leaving 19 bases between them. CDR3 size: 15 residues.

The sequencing sample was made of blood. The chain carries TRBV27 and TRBJ2-1; TRBD2 is a possible D gene (5 bases). The receptor was isolated from a man over 45 with Graves' hyperthyroidism. CDR3 bases: TGTGCCAGCAGTATGTACGGGAATAGTGGCGATGAGCAGTTCTTC. Its translation: CASSMYGNSGDEQFF.